What follows are 6 T cell receptor beta chains derived from one specimen sequenced in a study of T-cell reconstitution after alpha-beta-depleted transplantation in children. The TCRbeta library was prepared with unique molecular identifiers. Each CDR3 protein gets one entry after TCRdb re-called the PCR reads with MiXCR. The sample includes about 400,000 distinct CDR3 sequences, 20% of them seen just once. This sample comprised PBMCs from the stem cell graft donor, obtained from the stem cell graft. The receptors shown here come from a human donor who donated a stem cell graft to a child with acute myeloid leukemia.

The chain couples TRBV25-1 to TRBJ2-6; the match to TRBD1 covers 7 bases. With V trimmed by 0 bases and J by 0 bases, 11 bases remained unmatched. There are 20 residues in the CDR3. Germline V gene lookup returns CDR1 MGHDK and CDR2 SYGVNS. CDR3 loop: CASSEYRSGGALSGANVLTF. CDR3 bases: TGTGCCAGCAGTGAATATCGGTCAGGGGGTGCTCTCTCTGGGGCCAACGTCCTGACTTTC.

In nucleotides, the CDR3 is TGTGCCACCAGCGCTAGGACTAGCACAGATACGCAGTATTTT. Its protein is CATSARTSTDTQYF. V usage is TRBV15 and J usage is TRBJ2-3; maybe TRBD2 (5 bases). Germline-derived CDR1 and CDR2 are LNHNV and YYDKDF (reference sequence). This CDR3 contains 14 residues. V lost 5 bases, J lost 0 bases, and 9 bases lay in between.

In this sample, this clonotype turned up a few times. The chain carries TRBV27 and TRBJ2-7; D call uncertain. This CDR3 has 13 amino acids. V was clipped by 6 bases and J by 3 bases, with 12 bases between them. Germline assignment: CDR1 MNHEY and CDR2 SMNVEV (reference sequence). The CDR3 bases are TGTGCCAGCAGCATTACAATCGGCTACGAGCAGTACTTC. As protein: CASSITIGYEQYF.

The CDR3 is CASSPESGIRDEQYF. Written as DNA, the CDR3 is TGTGCCAGCAGCCCCGAGAGCGGGATAAGGGACGAGCAGTACTTC. V usage is TRBV7-6 and J usage is TRBJ2-7; 7 bases are a match to TRBD2. The CDR3 runs 15 residues. Germline CDR1 SGHVS, CDR2 FNYEAQ. V lost 5 bases, J lost 5 bases, and 12 bases stayed unmatched.

This clonotype came up a few times. The chain has TRBV12-3 or TRBV12-4 and TRBJ1-4; no definite D call. The V end was cut by 5 bases, the J end by 6 bases, with 16 bases between. This CDR3 comprises 15 residues. The CDR3 region is CASSPRGTADEKLFF. CDR3 sequence (DNA): TGTGCCAGCAGTCCCCGGGGAACCGCGGATGAAAAACTGTTTTTT.

This chain connects TRBV20-1 to TRBJ1-2; weak D call: TRBD1 (6 bases). V gave up 6 bases and J gave up 5 bases, with 16 bases separating them. The germline gives CDR1 DFQATT, CDR2 SNEGSKA (reference sequence). The CDR3 totals 13 residues. CDR3 sequence reads: CSAARGAKYGYTF. As DNA, the CDR3 is TGCAGTGCAGCCCGGGGGGCAAAGTATGGCTACACCTTC.